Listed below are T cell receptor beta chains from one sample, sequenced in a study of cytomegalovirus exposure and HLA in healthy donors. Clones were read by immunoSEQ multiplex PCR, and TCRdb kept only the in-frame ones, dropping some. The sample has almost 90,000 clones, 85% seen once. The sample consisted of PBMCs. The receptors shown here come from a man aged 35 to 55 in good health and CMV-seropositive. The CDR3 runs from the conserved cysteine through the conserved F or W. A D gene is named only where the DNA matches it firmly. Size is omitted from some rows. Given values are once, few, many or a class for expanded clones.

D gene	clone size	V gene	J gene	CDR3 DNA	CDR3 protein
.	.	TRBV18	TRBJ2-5	TGTGCCAGCTCACCAGCCCGGGGTCGAGAGACCCAGTACTTC	CASSPARGRETQYF
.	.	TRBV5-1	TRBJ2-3	TGCGCCAGCAGCTTGGGACAGACTAGCACAGATACGCAGTATTTT	CASSLGQTSTDTQYF
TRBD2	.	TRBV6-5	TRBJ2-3	TGTGCCAGCTCATTAGCGGGGGGGAGCACAGATACGCAGTATTTT	CASSLAGGSTDTQYF
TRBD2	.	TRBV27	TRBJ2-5	TGTGCCAGCAGTTTATCGTATCGCCGAGCGGGAGGGCTCCAAGAGACCCAGTACTTC	CASSLSYRRAGGLQETQYF
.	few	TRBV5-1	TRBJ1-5	TGCGCCAGCTGGCGGGGAGGGCATCAGCCCCAGCATTTT	CASWRGGHQPQHF
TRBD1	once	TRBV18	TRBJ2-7	TGTGCCAGCTCACCCCCGGGACAGCCTTACGAGCAGTGCTTC	CASSPPGQPYEQCF
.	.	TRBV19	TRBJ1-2	TGTGCCAGGGGTACAGGATACCCGAACTATGGCTACACCTTC	CARGTGYPNYGYTF
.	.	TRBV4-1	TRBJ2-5	TGCGCCAGCAGCCCCGGGCAGGGTTTGGAGACCCAGTACTTC	CASSPGQGLETQYF
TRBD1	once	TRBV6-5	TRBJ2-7	TGTGCCAGCAGTTGGACAGGACCCTACGAGCAGTACTTC	CASSWTGPYEQYF
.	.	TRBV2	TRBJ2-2	TGTGCCAGCAGTAACCTCGGGATCACCGGGGAGCTGTTTTTT	CASSNLGITGELFF